The clone carrying this T cell receptor beta chain was observed many times. Its antigen remains unknown. These data belong to a study of T cells after yellow fever vaccination. Findings of the study overall: A small share of clonotypes appeared in both CD4 and CD8 compartments. One caveat is that FACS-sorted repertoires could contain abundant clonotypes contaminating from the bulk population. The study re-detected most primary-vaccination clones after the booster (96% CD4, approximately 87% CD8).

As TCR cDNA was made by 5'RACE template switching, a universal primer site and UMIs were added. From the 5' RACE reads, TCRdb called clonotypes with MiXCR, one entry per CDR3 protein. The sample holds 200,000 or so distinct CDR3 sequences, roughly 6.2% seen once. CDR1 and CDR2 from the germline V gene are MNHEY and SVGAGI. This CDR3 has 14 amino acids. V gave up 7 bases and J gave up 5 bases, with 14 bases separating them. The clonotype was recovered from a man under 40 who received the YFV17D yellow fever vaccine. The J gene is TRBJ2-2, the V gene TRBV6-5; either TRBD1 or TRBD2 may supply D (5 bases each). The sample consisted of CD4+ T cells sorted from PBMCs, taken on the day of the yellow fever booster vaccination. The CDR3 coding sequence is TGTGCCAGCACCCAGGGCGGGCGAACCGGGGAGCTGTTTTTT. This gives the protein CASTQGGRTGELFF.